The next 26 T cell receptor beta chains were all read from a single sample in a study of cytomegalovirus exposure and HLA in healthy donors. The PCR was carried out with 60 Vbeta primers and 13 Jbeta primers. The method was immunoSEQ multiplex PCR; TCRdb's version includes in-frame clones alone and lacks a portion of them. Among 150,000 to 200,000 clones, roughly three quarters were seen once, and the ten largest hold under 5.5%. The sequenced sample consisted of PBMCs. The receptors stem from a man aged 18 to 35 in good health and CMV-seropositive.

V usage is TRBV27 and J usage is TRBJ2-7; 8 bases are shared with TRBD2. Germline CDR1 reads MNHEY; CDR2 reads SMNVEV (reference sequence). The CDR3 covers 17 residues. Trimming removed 3 bases from V and 5 bases from J; junction bases left unmatched: 15. The CDR3 here is CASSFRPTLSGVHEQYV. The CDR3 DNA sequence: TGTGCCAGCAGTTTCCGTCCTACTCTTAGCGGGGTCCACGAGCAGTACGTC.

This clone was detected a few times. CDR3 sequence (DNA): TGTGCCAGCAGAGATGGGACGGGAGGTAATTCACCCCTCCACTTT. Translation: CASRDGTGGNSPLHF. The V gene is TRBV6-5, the J gene TRBJ1-6; possible D gene TRBD1, 5 bases. CDR3 length: 15 amino acids. Deletions cut 6 bases from V and 6 bases from J, with 15 bases between. Germline V CDR1 and CDR2: MNHEY, SVGAGI.

The CDR3 DNA reads TGCGCCAGCAGCTTGGGCGGCCGGAGCACTGAAGCTTTCTTT. It is translated as CASSLGGRSTEAFF. J is TRBJ1-1 and V is TRBV5-1; D is uncertain. Germline-derived CDR1 and CDR2 are SGHRS and YFSETQ. This CDR3 region has 14 residues. Trimming left V 0 bases short and J 4 bases short, with 10 bases between.

The rearrangement uses TRBV2 and TRBJ1-2; weak D call: TRBD1 (5 bases). The CDR3 sequence is 12 residues long. Germline values: CDR1 SNHLY, CDR2 FYNNEI. V lost 10 bases to trimming and J lost 4 bases, with 13 bases between them. The chain's CDR3 is CATRGRGYGYTF. Here the CDR3 DNA reads TGTGCCACCCGGGGGAGGGGCTATGGCTACACCTTC.

The genes are TRBV30 and TRBJ2-1, with a weak D call TRBD1 (5 bases). The CDR3 has 16 amino acids. Between the trimmed V and J ends, which lost 4 bases and 0 bases, there was a span of 16 bases. The germline V gene has CDR1 GTSNPN and CDR2 SVGIG (reference sequence). The CDR3 DNA follows: TGTGCCTGGACCTCATTGGACAAGAGCTCCTACAATGAGCAGTTCTTC. Residues: CAWTSLDKSSYNEQFF.

This clone showed up just a few times. This chain links TRBV9 with TRBJ2-1; perhaps TRBD2 as D (5 bases). This CDR3 is 16 amino acids long. Trimming stripped 0 bases from V and 2 bases from J, with 12 bases between. Germline loops: CDR1 SGDLS, CDR2 YYNGEE. The CDR3 DNA is TGTGCCAGCAGCGTAGATTATCGGGGAACCTACAATGAGCAGTTCTTC. Encoded protein: CASSVDYRGTYNEQFF.

The V call is TRBV6-1, the J call TRBJ2-2; possibly TRBD2 for D (5 bases). This CDR3 has 13 amino acids. Trimming took 11 bases from V and 13 from J, leaving 23 bases between them. Germline V gives CDR1 MNHNS, CDR2 SASEGT. The CDR3 DNA sequence: TGTGCCGTTACCCTGCCCTCGGGGATAGGGCTGTTTTTT. It translates to CAVTLPSGIGLFF.

This clone was seen just once. The V gene is TRBV5-1, the J gene TRBJ2-1; 7 bases are shared with TRBD1. V lost 2 bases and J lost 0; bases outside the gene matches: 8. The CDR3 consists of 17 residues. Germline CDR1 reads SGHRS; CDR2 reads YFSETQ. CDR3 coding DNA: TGCGCCAGCAGCTTCTTAATTCAGGGGGACTCCTACAATGAGCAGTTCTTC. Amino acid sequence: CASSFLIQGDSYNEQFF.

This clone was observed once. This chain joins TRBV27 and TRBJ1-1, with 12 bases matching TRBD1. Germline CDR1 reads MNHEY; CDR2 reads SMNVEV (reference sequence). Trimming took 3 bases from V and 4 from J; bases not matched to a gene: 6. This CDR3 region has 16 residues. DNA of the CDR3: TGTGCCAGCAGTTTCAGGGACAGGGGGCGGGTCACTGAAGCTTTCTTT. Amino acids: CASSFRDRGRVTEAFF.

The chain is built from TRBV4-1 and TRBJ2-2, with a weak D call TRBD2 (6 bases). The V end lost 1 base, the J end lost 0 bases, and 12 bases lay between the germline ends. There are 17 residues in the CDR3. Per the germline V gene, CDR1 is MGHRA and CDR2 is YSYEKL. CDR3 in DNA: TGCGCCAGCAGCCAAGTAAGCGGGCCGGCGAACACCGGGGAGCTGTTTTTT. This gives the protein CASSQVSGPANTGELFF.

The chain uses TRBV29-1 and TRBJ1-1; D possibly corresponds to TRBD1 (5 bases). Germline-derived CDR1 and CDR2 are SQVTM and ANQGSEA. Trimming cost V 2 bases and J 0 bases, with 7 bases left between them. The CDR3 is 13 residues long. The CDR3 coding sequence is TGCAGCGTTGAACTAGGGGTGAACACTGAAGCTTTCTTT. Translated, it gives CSVELGVNTEAFF.

The chain joins TRBV6-6 to TRBJ2-2; 9 bases align to TRBD1. V was pared by 6 bases and J by 6 bases, with 2 bases of the junction left unmatched. The CDR3 extends over 13 amino acids. Germline-derived CDR1 and CDR2 are MNHNY and SVGAGI (reference sequence). The CDR3 region has the DNA TGTGCCAGCAGCCGGGACAGGGCCGGGGAGCTGTTTTTT. It is translated as CASSRDRAGELFF.

V and J are TRBV13 and TRBJ2-7; 10 nucleotides line up with TRBD2. The ends lost 2 bases at V and 6 bases at J; junction bases unmatched: 7. The CDR3 covers 15 residues. From germline, CDR1 is PRHDT and CDR2 FYEKMQ (reference sequence). CDR3 loop: CASSLRSPSGGEQYV. CDR3 bases: TGTGCCAGCAGCTTAAGGTCCCCTAGCGGGGGCGAGCAGTACGTC.

This clone was seen once. The J gene is TRBJ1-2, the V gene TRBV27; 8 bases are a match to TRBD1. V lost 6 bases to trimming and J lost 4 bases; unmatched junction nucleotides: 4. The CDR3 has 13 amino acids. Germline-derived CDR1 and CDR2 are MNHEY and SMNVEV (reference sequence). The CDR3 reads CASRPTGVYGYTF. In nucleotides, the CDR3 is TGTGCCAGCAGACCGACAGGGGTCTATGGCTACACCTTC.

V usage is TRBV2 and J usage is TRBJ2-2; TRBD1 matches 9 bases. The V and J ends lost 10 bases and 4 bases, in that order; junction bases with no gene match: 7. The CDR3 spans 14 residues. Looked up from germline, CDR1 is SNHLY and CDR2 is FYNNEI. CDR3 residues: CATPGQGSTGELFF. CDR3 DNA: TGTGCCACCCCGGGACAGGGATCCACCGGGGAGCTGTTTTTT. Together with reference TRBV2 and TRBJ2-2, the CDR3 gives the full variable domain: EPEVTQTPSHQVTQMGQEVILRCVPISNHLYFYWYRQILGQKVEFLVSFYNNEISEKSEIFDDQFSVERPDGSNFTLKIRSTKLEDSAMYFCATPGQGSTGELFFGEGSRLTVL.

J is TRBJ2-6 and V is TRBV18; possible D gene TRBD1, 6 bases. Trimming shortened V by 2 bases and J by 0 bases, and 14 bases separated the two germline ends. The CDR3 length is 18 residues. Germline assignment: CDR1 KGHSH and CDR2 LQKENI. The CDR3 DNA reads as TGTGCCAGCTCACCATATTCGACAGGCTACTCTGGGGCCAACGTCCTGACTTTC. Its translation: CASSPYSTGYSGANVLTF.

The CDR3 protein is CASSSARGLAASYNEQFF. The CDR3 DNA reads TGCGCCAGCAGCTCCGCCCGAGGACTAGCGGCCTCCTACAATGAGCAGTTCTTC. V gene TRBV5-1 combines with J gene TRBJ2-1, with 10 bases matching TRBD2. V lost 3 bases and J lost 0; bases outside the gene matches: 9. Germline-derived CDR1 and CDR2 are SGHRS and YFSETQ. This CDR3 is 18 amino acids long.

This clone appeared a few times. The V and J genes are TRBV19 and TRBJ2-6; maybe TRBD1 (6 bases). The germline V gene encodes CDR1 LNHDA and CDR2 SQIVND (reference sequence). V was trimmed by 4 bases and J by 6 bases, leaving 13 bases between them. This CDR3 comprises 15 residues. CDR3 loop: CASSTNRVEANVLTF. The CDR3 bases are TGTGCCAGTAGTACGAACAGGGTTGAGGCCAACGTCCTGACTTTC.

This rearrangement joins TRBV5-4 to TRBJ1-1, with 9 bases lining up with TRBD1. Germline lookup yields CDR1 SGHNT and CDR2 YYREEE (reference sequence). The CDR3 sequence is 13 residues long. Trimming took 7 bases from V and 1 from J; bases not matched to a gene: 2. The CDR3 DNA reads TGTGCCAGCGGACAGGGGACGAACACTGAAGCTTTCTTT. Its protein is CASGQGTNTEAFF.

DNA of the CDR3: TGTGCCAGCAGCGTGAGCCCCACAGGGGGTGGCCGGGCTTTCTTT. Translation: CASSVSPTGGGRAFF. This chain uses TRBV7-3 with TRBJ1-1; 8 bases are shared with TRBD1. The CDR3 is made up of 15 amino acids. V lost 5 bases and J lost 11; bases outside the gene matches: 16. CDR1 and CDR2 from the germline V gene are SGHTA and FQGTGA. Full variable domain (remainder filled in from reference TRBV7-3 and TRBJ1-1): GAGVSQTPSNKVTEKGKYVELRCDPISGHTALYWYRQSLGQGPEFLIYFQGTGAADDSGLPNDRFFAVRPEGSVSTLKIQRTERGDSAVYLCASSVSPTGGGRAFFGQGTRLTVV.

This chain uses TRBV5-1 with TRBJ1-2; D is ambiguous. Germline values: CDR1 SGHRS, CDR2 YFSETQ. V shed 0 bases and J shed 7 bases, with 10 bases lying between them. This CDR3 has 13 amino acids. This CDR3 is CASSLGPRGGYTF. The CDR3 bases are TGCGCCAGCAGCTTGGGTCCGCGTGGTGGCTACACCTTC.

This chain joins TRBV7-2 and TRBJ2-3; 15 nucleotides match TRBD2. This CDR3 contains 16 residues. Germline V gene data show CDR1 as SGHTA and CDR2 as FQGNSA. After removal of 8 bases from V and 5 bases from J, the junction contained 8 bases not matched to a gene. CDR3 bases: TGTGCCAGCGCATGGACTAGCGGGGGGGCGAGAGATACGCAGTATTTT. Translated, it gives CASAWTSGGARDTQYF.

This rearrangement joins TRBV5-6 to TRBJ2-6; tentative D call: TRBD2 (5 bases). V was clipped by 2 bases and J by 0 bases, with 12 bases between them. In germline, CDR1 is SGHDT, CDR2 YYEEEE. The CDR3 is made up of 17 amino acids. The CDR3 protein is CASSFWEFFSGANVLTF. The CDR3 nucleotides read TGTGCCAGCAGCTTCTGGGAGTTTTTCTCTGGGGCCAACGTCCTGACTTTC.

This chain links TRBV7-8 with TRBJ2-1, with 8 bases matching TRBD2. V lost 2 bases, J lost 7 bases, and 7 bases stayed unmatched. The CDR3 is 15 amino acids. CDR1 SGHVS and CDR2 FQNEAQ come from the germline V gene. CDR3 loop: CASSLLGTRNNEQFF. CDR3 coding DNA: TGTGCCAGCAGCTTATTGGGGACTAGAAATAATGAGCAGTTCTTC.

The chain uses TRBV11-2 and TRBJ1-1; 7 bases are shared with TRBD1. The CDR3 contains 13 residues. Trimming took 4 bases from V and 8 from J; bases not matched to a gene: 7. Germline lookup yields CDR1 SGHAT and CDR2 FQNNGV. The CDR3 coding sequence is TGTGCCAGCAGCTCGTCAGGGGGGCTCGAAGCTTTCTTT. This codes for CASSSSGGLEAFF.

A word on this clone: A junction end diverges from the germline sequence, so it may reflect a read error. This sequence joins TRBV9 and TRBJ2-1; 7 nucleotides match TRBD1. CDR1 is SGDLS and CDR2 is YYNGEE in the germline V gene. The CDR3 loop spans 15 amino acids. The CDR3 spells CASSRGGPSNNEQFF. In DNA, the CDR3 is TGTGCCAGCAGCCGAGGGGGCCCCTCCAACAATGAGCAGTTCTTC.